This TCR beta chain appears in the sequencing data of a study of T cell repertoires in cytomegalovirus infection. General study points: The study found HLA-C-restricted CMV-specific TCR beta clonotypes dominating the ex vivo response.

TCRdb called the reads again in MiXCR, with one record for every CDR3 protein. This sample has a few hundred thousand distinct CDR3 sequences, with 40% found just once. The CDR3 totals 15 residues. CDR1 is SGHAT, CDR2 FQNNGV, per germline. The V end was cut by 3 bases, the J end by 4 bases, with 14 bases between. A remark on this clonotype: The antigen is not known.

This specimen was cultured PBMCs, taken from culture after CMV antigen stimulation. The chain is built from TRBV11-2 and TRBJ2-3; tentative D call: TRBD2 (6 bases). This receptor was identified in a human donor in good health (CMV status not recorded). Some clones in this sample may be carry-over from other donors' samples. The CDR3: CASSLLGGAADTQYF. The DNA of the CDR3 is TGTGCCAGCAGCTTGCTCGGCGGGGCTGCAGATACGCAGTATTTT.